This TCR beta chain was recovered during a study of blood T cell repertoires in COVID-19. Looking at the study overall: Sites across the United States, Italy and Spain contributed samples from acute and convalescent COVID-19. The cDNA or gDNA used as material had been derived from T cells, B-cell-depleted T cells, or PBMCs.

Original processing methods: Reference gene primer amplification gave nucleated cell count estimates. The assay was immunoSEQ multiplex PCR, and TCRdb's table has in-frame clones only and misses some. V, J and clone size derive from that table, while D and trimming were established from the DNA sequence. The data hold over 200,000 clones, with around 83% observed a single time. CDR3 length: 18 amino acids. J lost 2 bases, V lost 1 base, and 8 bases had no gene match. Germline values: CDR1 SGHTA, CDR2 FQGNSA. The sequenced sample consisted of peripheral blood. The V and J genes are TRBV7-2 and TRBJ1-5; TRBD1 aligns across 10 bases. The TCR comes from an elderly man with acute or convalescent COVID-19. CDR3 DNA: TGTGCCAGCAGCTTAGTAGTGACAGGGGGCGCAGGCAATCAGCCCCAGCATTTT. As protein: CASSLVVTGGAGNQPQHF.